This record covers a single T cell receptor (beta chain). There is no known antigen for this receptor. The sample holds no much larger clone one base away, and base qualities are not on file. One collaborating source in Seattle enrolled patients while the patients were actively infected and followed the patients over time throughout the course of disease. Whole blood was collected in K2EDTA tubes by collaborating institutions according to the institutions' own protocols. For TCRbeta analysis, collaborators shipped samples in one of three forms: frozen whole blood, isolated PBMCs, or DNA extracted from either of those sample types. V is pared back by 8 bases and J by 5 bases, with 21 bases lying between the germline termini. There are 15 amino acids in the CDR3, from cysteine to phenylalanine inclusive. The retained sequence is limited to the CDR3, 45 bases, with the frame set at the first base. CDR1 is given as MNHEY and CDR2 as SVGAGI, both from the germline V gene.

The immunoSEQ Assay, a bias-controlled multiplex PCR, was used to amplify TCRbeta CDR3 regions from genomic DNA. The authors' analysis ran thus. Nucleated cell counts per sample were estimated from amplification of reference gene primers within the assay. To quantify the absolute abundance of each unique TCRbeta CDR3 rearrangement, sequence reads were collapsed and filtered. For each sample, productive Simpson clonality was calculated as the square root of Simpson's diversity index across productive rearrangements. The source is immuneACCESS, and TCRdb retained only in-frame sequences with V and J called. Part of the clones is not carried over; for the studies checked, unresolved V genes explain less than half of this, and the remainder is unexplained. Clone size and V and J calls were adopted from that table, with D and trimming inferred from the DNA. The sample table contains about 160,000 clones; only one count was recorded for 80% to 90% of them. Clones ranked in the top ten supply around 5.4% of the sample.

This record comes from a study of blood T cell repertoires in COVID-19 (dated by TCRdb to about 2020). At the level of the whole study: Collaborator samples came from the United States, Italy and Spain and covered acute and convalescent phases of COVID-19. Where HLA class I and class II types were available, the types were taken from metadata supplied by the sample provider, not from assay-based typing. The samples were drawn from two sources: the first 160 participants of the ongoing ImmuneRACE study, and 1,000 to 1,500 subjects contributed by 6 global collaborators. Subjects who had been exposed to COVID-19, were actively infected with it, or had recovered from it provided the deeply sampled blood TCRbeta repertoires that made up the dataset. The prospective study material was composed of cDNA or gDNA derived from T cells, B-cell-depleted T cells, or PBMCs. The sample metadata nearly always contained a de-identified subject ID, COVID-19 status, age in years and sex. A freely available public database, intended as a resource for researchers studying the immune response to SARS-CoV-2, is where the repertoires were released.

Overall study results and their limits: How much clinical and demographic metadata was included differed by source and by participant, and the metadata was provided uncurated.

This chain joins TRBV6-5 to TRBJ2-5; the D gene is possibly TRBD2, with 6 bases matching. This TCR was recovered from a woman aged 45-60 years with COVID-19, enrolled during active disease. The sequencing input was peripheral blood. This receptor has the CDR3 CASRDLLIKGETQYF. In nucleotides, the sequence is TGTGCCAGCCGGGACTTACTAATTAAGGGGGAGACCCAGTACTTC.